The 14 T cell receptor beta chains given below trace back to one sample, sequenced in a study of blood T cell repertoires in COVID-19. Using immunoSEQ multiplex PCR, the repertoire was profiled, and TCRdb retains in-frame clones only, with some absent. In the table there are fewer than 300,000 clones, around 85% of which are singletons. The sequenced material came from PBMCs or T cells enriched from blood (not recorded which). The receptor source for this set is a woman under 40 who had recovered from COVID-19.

The CDR3 region is CASSIVGANVLTF. The CDR3 coding sequence is TGTGCCAGTAGTATAGTAGGGGCCAACGTCCTGACTTTC. The rearrangement joins TRBV19 to TRBJ2-6, with D unresolved. V was pared by 1 base and J by 4 bases, with 2 bases between. CDR3 length equals 13 residues. The germline V gene encodes CDR1 LNHDA and CDR2 SQIVND (reference sequence).

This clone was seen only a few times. The CDR3 DNA is TGTGCCAGCGAACCCAAGCGGGGTAAGCAGTTCTTC. Translation: CASEPKRGKQFF. This rearrangement joins TRBV19 to TRBJ2-1, with 7 bases lining up with TRBD2. CDR3 length equals 12 residues. The ends lost 9 bases at V and 11 bases at J; junction bases unmatched: 10. Germline values: CDR1 LNHDA, CDR2 SQIVND (reference sequence).

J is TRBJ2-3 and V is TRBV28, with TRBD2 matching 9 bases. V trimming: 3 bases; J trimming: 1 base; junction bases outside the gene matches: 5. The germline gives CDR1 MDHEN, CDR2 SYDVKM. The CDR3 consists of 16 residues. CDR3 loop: CASSFPSGVRTDTQYF. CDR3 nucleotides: TGTGCCAGCAGTTTCCCTAGCGGGGTCCGCACAGATACGCAGTATTTT.

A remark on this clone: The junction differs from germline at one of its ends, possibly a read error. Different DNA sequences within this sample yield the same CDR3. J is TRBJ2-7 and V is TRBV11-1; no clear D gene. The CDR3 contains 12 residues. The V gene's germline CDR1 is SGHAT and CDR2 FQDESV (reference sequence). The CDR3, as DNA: TGTGCCAGCAGTCTTAGCCCCCCGGAGCAGTATTTC. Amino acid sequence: CASSLSPPEQYF.

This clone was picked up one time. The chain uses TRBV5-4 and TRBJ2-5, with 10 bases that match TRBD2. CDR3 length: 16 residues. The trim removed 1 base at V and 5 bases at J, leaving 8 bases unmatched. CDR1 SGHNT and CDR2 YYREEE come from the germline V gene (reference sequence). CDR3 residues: CASSLILAGVSETQYF. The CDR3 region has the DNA TGTGCCAGCAGCTTGATTCTAGCGGGAGTTAGTGAGACCCAGTACTTC.

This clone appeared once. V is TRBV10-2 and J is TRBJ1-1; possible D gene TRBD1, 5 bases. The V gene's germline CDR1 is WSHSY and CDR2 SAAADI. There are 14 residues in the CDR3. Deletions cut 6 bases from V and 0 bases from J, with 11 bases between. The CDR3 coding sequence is TGCGCCAGCAGAGCGGGACGGCTGAACACTGAAGCTTTCTTT. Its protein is CASRAGRLNTEAFF.

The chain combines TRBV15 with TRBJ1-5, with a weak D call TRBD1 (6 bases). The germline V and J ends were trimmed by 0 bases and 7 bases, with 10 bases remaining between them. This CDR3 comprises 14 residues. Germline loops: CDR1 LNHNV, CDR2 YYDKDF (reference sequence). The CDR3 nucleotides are TGTGCCACCAGCAGAGATAAAGGACAGCAGCCCCAGCATTTT. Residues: CATSRDKGQQPQHF.

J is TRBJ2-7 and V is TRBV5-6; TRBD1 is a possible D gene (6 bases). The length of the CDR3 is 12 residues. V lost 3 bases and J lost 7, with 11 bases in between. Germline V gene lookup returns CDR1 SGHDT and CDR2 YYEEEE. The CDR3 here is CASSSGTTEQYF. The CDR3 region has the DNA TGTGCCAGCAGCTCCGGGACAACTGAGCAGTACTTC.

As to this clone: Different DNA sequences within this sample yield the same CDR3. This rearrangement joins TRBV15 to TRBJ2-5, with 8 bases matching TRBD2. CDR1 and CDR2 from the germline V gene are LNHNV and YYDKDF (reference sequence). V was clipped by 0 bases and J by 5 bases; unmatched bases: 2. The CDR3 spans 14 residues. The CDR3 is CATSRDRGGETQYF. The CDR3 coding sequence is TGTGCCACCAGCAGAGATCGGGGGGGTGAGACCCAGTACTTC.

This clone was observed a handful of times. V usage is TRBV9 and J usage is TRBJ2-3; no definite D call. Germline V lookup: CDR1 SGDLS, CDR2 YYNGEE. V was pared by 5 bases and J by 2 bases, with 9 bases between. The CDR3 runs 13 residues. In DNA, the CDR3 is TGTGCCAGCAGTTCGGTTTCCACAGATACGCAGTATTTT. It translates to CASSSVSTDTQYF.

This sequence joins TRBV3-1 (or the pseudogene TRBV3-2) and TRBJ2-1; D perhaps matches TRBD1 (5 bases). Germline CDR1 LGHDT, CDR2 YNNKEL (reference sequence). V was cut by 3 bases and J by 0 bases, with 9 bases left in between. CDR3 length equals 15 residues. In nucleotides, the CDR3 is TGTGCCAGCAGCCAGGACATAAGCTCCTACAATGAGCAGTTCTTC. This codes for CASSQDISSYNEQFF.

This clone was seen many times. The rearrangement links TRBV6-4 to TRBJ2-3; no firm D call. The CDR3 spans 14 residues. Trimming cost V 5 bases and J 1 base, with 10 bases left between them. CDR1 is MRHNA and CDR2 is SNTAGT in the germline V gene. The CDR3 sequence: CASSTEAGTDTQYF. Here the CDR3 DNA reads TGTGCCAGCAGTACCGAGGCGGGCACAGATACGCAGTATTTT.

CDR3 nucleotide sequence: TGTGCCAGCAGTTTAGACGCGGGGAACAATCAGCCCCAGCATTTT. Protein product: CASSLDAGNNQPQHF. The V call is TRBV28, the J call TRBJ1-5, with D uncertain. CDR1 is MDHEN, CDR2 SYDVKM, per germline. The CDR3 contains 15 residues. Between the trimmed V and J ends, which lost 2 bases and 3 bases, there was a span of 11 bases.

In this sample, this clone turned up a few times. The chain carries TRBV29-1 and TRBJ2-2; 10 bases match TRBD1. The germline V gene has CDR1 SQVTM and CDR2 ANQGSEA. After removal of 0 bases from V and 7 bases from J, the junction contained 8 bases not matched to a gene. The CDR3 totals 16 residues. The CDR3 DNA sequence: TGCAGCGTTGAAGACTCGGGACAGGGGAGGGGCGGGGAGCTGTTTTTT. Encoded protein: CSVEDSGQGRGGELFF.